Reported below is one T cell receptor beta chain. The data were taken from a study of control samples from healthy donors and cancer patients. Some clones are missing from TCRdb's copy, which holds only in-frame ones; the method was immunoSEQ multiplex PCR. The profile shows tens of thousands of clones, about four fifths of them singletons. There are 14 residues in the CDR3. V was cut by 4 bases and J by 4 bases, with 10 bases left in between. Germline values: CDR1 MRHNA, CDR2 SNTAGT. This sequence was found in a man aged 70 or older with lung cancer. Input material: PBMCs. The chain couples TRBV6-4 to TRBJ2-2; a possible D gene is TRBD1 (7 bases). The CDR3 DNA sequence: TGTGCCAGCAGTGGGCAGGGGGGCACCGGGGAGCTGTTTTTT. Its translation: CASSGQGGTGELFF.